These 11 T cell receptor beta chains came from one sample sequenced in a study of blood T cell repertoires in COVID-19. Generated by immunoSEQ multiplex PCR, the TCRdb table keeps only in-frame clones and is missing some. The data contain about 140,000 clones, roughly 85% of them singletons. The source material was peripheral blood. The receptors come from a man aged 50 to 60 with acute or convalescent COVID-19.

This sequence joins TRBV15 and TRBJ1-5, with 9 bases fitting TRBD1. This CDR3 is 16 amino acids long. J was trimmed by 0 bases and V by 3 bases; bases with no gene match: 3. Germline lookup yields CDR1 LNHNV and CDR2 YYDKDF (reference sequence). The CDR3 sequence: CATSSGQGYSNQPQHF. CDR3 DNA sequence: TGTGCCACCAGCAGTGGACAGGGGTATAGCAATCAGCCCCAGCATTTT.

This chain joins TRBV9 and TRBJ2-6; the match to TRBD2 covers 7 bases. Trimming cost V 1 base and J 0 bases; bases outside gene matches: 10. There are 19 residues in the CDR3. CDR1 and CDR2 from the germline V gene are SGDLS and YYNGEE. DNA of the CDR3: TGTGCCAGCAGCGTATCCCTGGGGAGGGATTACTCTGGGGCCAACGTCCTGACTTTC. Translating gives CASSVSLGRDYSGANVLTF.

The CDR3 coding sequence is TGTGCCAGCATGTCTAGCGGGAGTTATTTGAATGAGCAGTTCTTC. It encodes CASMSSGSYLNEQFF. V and J are TRBV6-6 and TRBJ2-1, with TRBD2 matching over 10 bases. Trimming took 7 bases from V and 7 from J; bases not matched to a gene: 10. The CDR3 has 15 residues. Per the germline V gene, CDR1 is MNHNY and CDR2 is SVGAGI (reference sequence).

The chain is built from TRBV28 and TRBJ1-2; no firm D call. This CDR3 is 13 amino acids long. Between the trimmed V and J ends, which lost 2 bases and 4 bases, there was a span of 8 bases. CDR1 is MDHEN, CDR2 SYDVKM, per germline. The CDR3 DNA reads TGTGCCAGCAGTTTACGCGGGGTCTATGGCTACACCTTC. Its protein is CASSLRGVYGYTF.

The rearrangement links TRBV4-1 to TRBJ2-7; maybe TRBD1 (6 bases). From germline, CDR1 is MGHRA and CDR2 YSYEKL. Between the trimmed V and J ends, which lost 3 bases and 0 bases, there was a span of 12 bases. The CDR3 has 15 amino acids. The CDR3 sequence: CASSHTGQLSYEQYF. The CDR3 DNA follows: TGCGCCAGCAGCCACACAGGGCAACTCTCCTACGAGCAGTACTTC.

The count of this clone is one. This chain uses TRBV3-1 (or the pseudogene TRBV3-2) with TRBJ2-7; no firm D call. This CDR3 has 13 amino acids. Germline loops: CDR1 LGHDT, CDR2 YNNKEL (reference sequence). Trimming stripped 8 bases from V and 0 bases from J, with 11 bases between. CDR3 protein: CASSLQASYEQYF. The DNA for the CDR3 is TGTGCCAGCTCGCTTCAGGCCTCCTACGAGCAGTACTTC.

The chain recombines TRBV7-9 with TRBJ2-5, with D perhaps matching TRBD1 (5 bases). The germline V gene encodes CDR1 SEHNR and CDR2 FQNEAQ (reference sequence). This CDR3 has 15 amino acids. Trimming left V 2 bases short and J 1 base short, with 11 bases between. This CDR3 reads CASSLIAQGQETQYF. CDR3 coding DNA: TGTGCCAGCAGCTTAATCGCGCAGGGCCAAGAGACCCAGTACTTC.

The chain recombines TRBV7-3 with TRBJ2-1, with 7 bases lining up with TRBD2. CDR1 and CDR2 from the germline V gene are SGHTA and FQGTGA. There are 16 residues in the CDR3. The ends lost 5 bases at V and 6 bases at J; junction bases unmatched: 13. Written as DNA, the CDR3 is TGTGCCAGCAGCCTCGCCGGGACTAACCCTCCCAATGAGCAGTTCTTC. Amino acids: CASSLAGTNPPNEQFF.

The V call is TRBV11-2, the J call TRBJ2-5, with a tentative D call TRBD2 (6 bases). Germline V gene data show CDR1 as SGHAT and CDR2 as FQNNGV. CDR3 length: 14 residues. V was pared by 4 bases and J by 2 bases, with 11 bases between. The CDR3 protein is CASSSVGLQETQYF. In nucleotides, the CDR3 is TGTGCCAGCAGCTCAGTGGGACTGCAAGAGACCCAGTACTTC.

This rearrangement joins TRBV19 to TRBJ2-3, with TRBD2 identical over 12 bases. V lost 8 bases, J lost 4 bases, and 4 bases stayed unmatched. Per the germline V gene, CDR1 is LNHDA and CDR2 is SQIVND (reference sequence). This CDR3 contains 14 residues. CDR3: CASAGLAGPDTQYF. The CDR3 DNA is TGTGCCAGTGCAGGACTAGCGGGACCAGATACGCAGTATTTT.

The chain uses TRBV19 and TRBJ1-2; TRBD1 aligns across 8 bases. V trimming: 6 bases; J trimming: 1 base; junction bases outside the gene matches: 7. The CDR3 spans 15 residues. Germline loops: CDR1 LNHDA, CDR2 SQIVND (reference sequence). The CDR3 coding sequence is TGTGCCAGTAGAAGAGGGACAGGCGATAACTATGGCTACACCTTC. This encodes CASRRGTGDNYGYTF.